A single sample gave rise to the 32 T cell receptor beta chains below, sequenced in a study of PD-L1 blockade in urothelial cancer. Stated time point: pretreatment peripheral blood. Sequencing used immunoSEQ multiplex PCR; TCRdb keeps in-frame clones, though not all of them. This sample yields about 52,000 clones, of which around 74% are seen a single time; 4% belongs to the top ten. The sequencing here drew on PBMCs, taken around atezolizumab (anti-PD-L1) treatment. The receptors were gathered from a man aged 65 to 79 with urothelial cancer.

V gene TRBV7-6 combines with J gene TRBJ1-3; a weak D match, TRBD1 (5 bases). Germline V gene data show CDR1 as SGHVS and CDR2 as FNYEAQ. Between the trimmed V and J ends, which lost 5 bases and 0 bases, there was a span of 29 bases. The CDR3 contains 21 residues. This CDR3 reads CASSLTPVGLILIPSGNTIYF. CDR3 sequence (DNA): TGTGCCAGCAGCCTCACCCCCGTGGGACTTATTTTAATTCCCTCTGGAAACACCATATATTTT.

This clone was picked up a small number of times. The chain employs TRBV28 and TRBJ2-7; 9 bases are shared with TRBD1. After removal of 6 bases from V and 3 bases from J, the junction contained 9 bases not matched to a gene. The CDR3 covers 15 residues. Germline V gene lookup returns CDR1 MDHEN and CDR2 SYDVKM. Here the CDR3 DNA reads TGTGCCAGCAGGGAACAGGGGGCGAAAGACTACGAGCAGTACTTC. This gives the protein CASREQGAKDYEQYF.

The J gene is TRBJ2-7, the V gene TRBV2, with 10 positions matching TRBD2. The CDR3 covers 18 residues. Losses at the gene ends were 1 base for V and 1 base for J; bases not matched to a gene: 10. CDR1 and CDR2 (germline): SNHLY, FYNNEI. CDR3 amino acids: CASSEGGLAGAQSYEQYF. The CDR3 DNA reads TGTGCCAGCAGTGAAGGGGGGCTAGCGGGGGCCCAATCCTACGAGCAGTACTTC.

This chain uses TRBV19 with TRBJ2-3; a possible D gene is TRBD1 (5 bases). Germline CDR1 LNHDA, CDR2 SQIVND (reference sequence). V lost 1 base and J lost 0, with 14 bases in between. The CDR3 length is 17 residues. The CDR3 loop is CASSIGLGQGSTDTQYF. CDR3 sequence (DNA): TGTGCCAGTAGTATAGGGTTGGGGCAGGGTAGCACAGATACGCAGTATTTT.

The gene calls are TRBV28 and TRBJ2-3; 12 bases are shared with TRBD2. V trimming: 3 bases; J trimming: 8 bases; junction bases outside the gene matches: 6. This CDR3 is built from 15 residues. The germline V gene has CDR1 MDHEN and CDR2 SYDVKM. The CDR3 DNA follows: TGTGCCAGCAGTTTGGCTAGCGGGAGGGCGGGTACGCAGTATTTT. Translating gives CASSLASGRAGTQYF.

The CDR3 DNA is TGCGCCAGCAGCTTCGGACAGGGCGGCTACGAGCAGTACTTC. Translated: CASSFGQGGYEQYF. V is TRBV5-1 and J is TRBJ2-7, with 8 nucleotides matching TRBD1. Germline V lookup: CDR1 SGHRS, CDR2 YFSETQ. The CDR3 runs to 14 residues. V dropped 2 bases and J dropped 3; count of bases not matched to a gene: 4.

The chain carries TRBV19 and TRBJ2-1; TRBD2 matches at 7 bases. J gave up 2 bases and V 7 bases, and 8 bases lay outside the gene matches. CDR1 is LNHDA, CDR2 SQIVND, per germline (reference sequence). This CDR3 comprises 15 residues. The chain's CDR3 is CASTSGLGAYNEQFF. The CDR3 DNA reads TGTGCCAGTACCTCCGGACTAGGGGCCTACAATGAGCAGTTCTTC.

This chain uses TRBV4-2 with TRBJ2-7; TRBD2 matches at 11 bases. Germline V gives CDR1 LGHNA, CDR2 YNFKEQ. The junction had 7 bases not matched to a gene; V was cut back by 2 bases and J by 4 bases. This CDR3 has 16 amino acids. CDR3 sequence: CASSQSPGTSGYEQYF. The CDR3 DNA is TGTGCCAGCAGCCAATCGCCCGGGACTAGCGGTTACGAGCAGTACTTC.

The chain has TRBV9 and TRBJ2-1; 8 nucleotides agree with TRBD2. The germline CDR1 and CDR2 sequences are SGDLS and YYNGEE. The CDR3 length is 16 residues. With V trimmed by 4 bases and J by 4 bases, 10 bases remained unmatched. In nucleotides, the CDR3 is TGTGCCAGCAGCCCCCTCCAGGTAGCGGGATACAATGAGCAGTTCTTC. Protein: CASSPLQVAGYNEQFF.

This sequence joins TRBV5-1 and TRBJ2-7; possible D gene TRBD2, 7 bases. V lost 6 bases and J lost 4, with 8 bases in between. The V gene's germline CDR1 is SGHRS and CDR2 YFSETQ. The CDR3 has 11 residues. The CDR3 DNA sequence: TGCGCCAGCAAGGGGGGGTACGAGCAGTACTTC. It specifies CASKGGYEQYF.

V and J are TRBV15 and TRBJ2-1; D not resolved. Germline V gene data show CDR1 as LNHNV and CDR2 as YYDKDF (reference sequence). CDR3 length equals 12 residues. Trimming stripped 1 base from V and 10 bases from J, with 8 bases between. This chain's CDR3 is CATSRGISEQFF. As DNA, the CDR3 is TGTGCCACCAGCAGAGGGATTAGCGAGCAGTTCTTC. Filled out from reference TRBV15 and TRBJ2-1, the complete variable domain reads DAMVIQNPRYQVTQFGKPVTLSCSQTLNHNVMYWYQQKSSQAPKLLFHYYDKDFNNEADTPDNFQSRRPNTSFCFLDIRSPGLGDTAMYLCATSRGISEQFFGPGTRLTVL.

The chain links TRBV27 to TRBJ2-7; TRBD1 might be the D (5 bases). V lost 2 bases to trimming and J lost 5 bases, with 13 bases between them. CDR1 and CDR2 from the germline V gene are MNHEY and SMNVEV (reference sequence). The CDR3 extends over 14 amino acids. The DNA for the CDR3 is TGTGCCAGCAGTTTAAGAAGGGGTTCGAACGAGCAGTACTTC. It yields the protein CASSLRRGSNEQYF.

This clone was observed a few times. The chain uses TRBV28 and TRBJ2-1; 7 bases map to TRBD1. This CDR3 spans 15 amino acids. V shed 5 bases, J shed 3 bases, and the junction held 7 bases outside the gene matches. CDR1 is MDHEN and CDR2 is SYDVKM in the germline V gene. The CDR3 DNA sequence: TGTGCCAGCAGTGGGACAGACTTCATCTACAATGAGCAGTTCTTC. Translation gives CASSGTDFIYNEQFF.

The chain is built from TRBV2 and TRBJ2-1, with TRBD1 identical over 7 bases. The CDR3 consists of 14 residues. The J segment lost 6 bases and the V segment lost 4 bases, leaving 6 bases of the junction unmatched. Per the germline V gene, CDR1 is SNHLY and CDR2 is FYNNEI. The CDR3: CASSVSPGGNEQFF. The CDR3 coding sequence is TGTGCCAGCAGTGTTTCGCCAGGGGGCAATGAGCAGTTCTTC.

The V gene is TRBV5-1, the J gene TRBJ2-7; 7 nucleotides line up with TRBD1. CDR1 SGHRS and CDR2 YFSETQ come from the germline V gene. After removal of 7 bases from V and 0 bases from J, the junction contained 7 bases not matched to a gene. CDR3 size: 14 residues. CDR3 region: CASRRDSGSYEQYF. The CDR3 region has the DNA TGCGCCAGCCGCCGGGACAGTGGCTCCTACGAGCAGTACTTC. Variable domain in full (rest from reference TRBV5-1 and TRBJ2-7): KAGVTQTPRYLIKTRGQQVTLSCSPISGHRSVSWYQQTPGQGLQFLFEYFSETQRNKGNFPGRFSGRQFSNSRSEMNVSTLELGDSALYLCASRRDSGSYEQYFGPGTRLTVT.

The sample holds one count of this clone. The V call is TRBV6-1, the J call TRBJ2-7; TRBD1 matches at 12 bases. J lost 5 bases, V lost 6 bases, and 5 bases had no gene match. The CDR3 runs to 14 residues. Germline CDR1 MNHNS, CDR2 SASEGT. The CDR3 here is CASRSGTGGNEQYF. The CDR3 nucleotides are TGTGCCAGCAGATCCGGGACAGGGGGCAACGAGCAGTACTTC.

The V call is TRBV15, the J call TRBJ2-7, with 10 bases that match TRBD1. This CDR3 is 15 amino acids long. CDR1 is LNHNV and CDR2 is YYDKDF in the germline V gene (reference sequence). The junction had 3 bases not matched to a gene; V was cut back by 1 base and J by 3 bases. The CDR3 nucleotides read TGTGCCACCAGCAGAGGGGGACAGGGGATCTACGAGCAGTACTTC. It translates to CATSRGGQGIYEQYF. Based on the CDR3 plus reference TRBV15 and TRBJ2-7, the full variable domain is DAMVIQNPRYQVTQFGKPVTLSCSQTLNHNVMYWYQQKSSQAPKLLFHYYDKDFNNEADTPDNFQSRRPNTSFCFLDIRSPGLGDTAMYLCATSRGGQGIYEQYFGPGTRLTVT.

CDR3 in DNA: TGCGCCAGCAGAAGCCAAGCGAACACCGGGGAGCTGTTTTTT. Its protein is CASRSQANTGELFF. J is TRBJ2-2 and V is TRBV5-1, with D unclear. The CDR3 contains 14 residues. Trimming pared 5 bases from V and 0 bases from J, leaving 8 bases between. Germline V CDR1 and CDR2: SGHRS, YFSETQ.

This sequence joins TRBV5-4 and TRBJ1-2; D gene ambiguous. From germline, CDR1 is SGHNT and CDR2 YYREEE (reference sequence). The length of the CDR3 is 18 residues. V lost 3 bases, J lost 2 bases, and 23 bases lay in between. The chain's CDR3 is CASSSFTRALSLNYGYTF. The CDR3 DNA sequence: TGTGCCAGCAGCTCCTTCACGAGGGCCCTCTCTCTCAACTATGGCTACACCTTC.

This chain links TRBV29-1 with TRBJ2-1, with TRBD2 identical over 10 bases. V gave up 6 bases and J gave up 8 bases; unmatched junction bases: 7. Germline V gene sequence: CDR1 SQVTM, CDR2 ANQGSEA. The CDR3 extends over 13 amino acids. In DNA form, the CDR3 reads TGCAGCGTCAGGGAAGCGGGAGGGGATGAGCAGTTCTTC. As protein: CSVREAGGDEQFF.

V usage is TRBV11-2 and J usage is TRBJ1-3; TRBD1 matches 7 bases. This CDR3 has 16 residues. Per the germline V gene, CDR1 is SGHAT and CDR2 is FQNNGV. V dropped 5 bases and J dropped 0; count of bases not matched to a gene: 7. CDR3 nucleotide sequence: TGTGCCAGCAGCCGTCCGGGACAGAACTCTGGAAACACCATATATTTT. Encoded protein: CASSRPGQNSGNTIYF.

The chain recombines TRBV4-2 with TRBJ2-3; D is ambiguous. The CDR3 spans 15 residues. V was trimmed by 4 bases and J by 2 bases, leaving 13 bases between them. CDR1 is LGHNA, CDR2 YNFKEQ, per germline. Here the CDR3 reads CASSRGDSDTDTQYF. Here the CDR3 DNA reads TGTGCCAGCAGCCGTGGAGACTCCGACACAGATACGCAGTATTTT.

This clone was seen only a few times. The chain has TRBV28 and TRBJ2-3; 7 positions agree with TRBD1. The trim removed 7 bases at V and 11 bases at J, leaving 6 bases unmatched. The CDR3 is 11 residues long. Germline V CDR1 and CDR2: MDHEN, SYDVKM. As DNA, the CDR3 is TGTGCCAGCACCAAGACAGGGTTGCAGTATTTT. This encodes CASTKTGLQYF. Complete variable domain (other parts from reference TRBV28 and TRBJ2-3): DVKVTQSSRYLVKRTGEKVFLECVQDMDHENMFWYRQDPGLGLRLIYFSYDVKMKEKGDIPEGYSVSREKKERFSLILESASTNQTSMYLCASTKTGLQYFGPGTRLTVL.

The chain links TRBV20-1 to TRBJ2-5; D uncertain. Trimming shortened V by 3 bases and J by 2 bases, and 4 bases separated the two germline ends. CDR3 length equals 11 residues. CDR1 is DFQATT, CDR2 SNEGSKA, per germline (reference sequence). The DNA of the CDR3 is TGCAGTGCTAGCCTACAAGAGACCCAGTACTTC. It specifies CSASLQETQYF.

This clone appeared a few times. The V and J genes are TRBV7-3 and TRBJ1-6, with a weak D call TRBD1 (5 bases). Trimming cost V 5 bases and J 8 bases, with 16 bases left between them. Germline-derived CDR1 and CDR2 are SGHTA and FQGTGA. The CDR3 runs to 15 residues. CDR3 in amino acids: CASSPDGGLDSPLHF. The CDR3 DNA sequence: TGTGCCAGCAGCCCCGACGGGGGGTTGGATTCACCCCTCCACTTT.

This rearrangement joins TRBV4-2 to TRBJ2-3; 12 positions match TRBD2. This CDR3 is built from 16 residues. Germline-derived CDR1 and CDR2 are LGHNA and YNFKEQ. The ends lost 2 bases at V and 5 bases at J; junction bases unmatched: 5. The CDR3 DNA is TGTGCCAGCAGCCAACCTAGCGGGAGGGCCGGAGATACGCAGTATTTT. Its protein product is CASSQPSGRAGDTQYF.

The V and J genes are TRBV5-1 and TRBJ2-1, with 10 bases matching TRBD2. Germline trimming cut 6 bases from V and 6 bases from J; bases unmatched to any gene: 12. Per the germline V gene, CDR1 is SGHRS and CDR2 is YFSETQ. This CDR3 is built from 16 residues. The CDR3 DNA sequence: TGCGCCAGCACTTCCCTAGCGGGAGTAATTGGCAATGAGCAGTTCTTC. It encodes CASTSLAGVIGNEQFF.

This clone was seen just once. The chain links TRBV10-1 to TRBJ1-5; possibly TRBD1 for D (5 bases). Per germline, CDR1 WNHNN and CDR2 SYGVQD (reference sequence). The CDR3 spans 13 residues. V was clipped by 2 bases and J by 4 bases, with 6 bases between them. CDR3 in DNA: TGCGCCAGCAGTGAGGGGGCAAATCAGCCCCAGCATTTT. Encoded protein: CASSEGANQPQHF.

The V gene is TRBV7-2, the J gene TRBJ1-5, with 8 bases matching TRBD1. With 11 bases clipped from V and 1 base from J, the junction kept 10 bases outside the gene matches. Germline V gives CDR1 SGHTA, CDR2 FQGNSA. The CDR3 runs to 15 residues. CDR3 amino acids: CASAAGGWSNQPQHF. CDR3 DNA sequence: TGTGCCTCCGCGGCAGGGGGCTGGAGCAATCAGCCCCAGCATTTT.

The CDR3 coding sequence is TGTGCCAGCAGCCAGCGCTTACCGGCCGGGACAGAAAACTATGGCTACACCTTC. Translating gives CASSQRLPAGTENYGYTF. The gene calls are TRBV4-2 and TRBJ1-2; 7 bases match TRBD1. This CDR3 contains 18 residues. From germline, CDR1 is LGHNA and CDR2 YNFKEQ. V lost 3 bases, J lost 2 bases, and 15 bases stayed unmatched.

The table lists this clone with a count of one. The chain has TRBV30 and TRBJ2-7; TRBD2 aligns across 7 bases. From germline, CDR1 is GTSNPN and CDR2 SVGIG (reference sequence). CDR3 length: 13 amino acids. V gave up 6 bases and J gave up 3 bases; unmatched junction bases: 8. Here the CDR3 reads CACHGGKGYEQYF. CDR3 in DNA: TGTGCCTGCCACGGGGGGAAGGGCTACGAGCAGTACTTC.

The chain is built from TRBV7-9 and TRBJ2-7; 12 bases align to TRBD2. J gave up 2 bases and V 5 bases, and 10 bases lay outside the gene matches. This CDR3 has 17 amino acids. Germline V gene data show CDR1 as SEHNR and CDR2 as FQNEAQ (reference sequence). CDR3 region: CASSPWTSGTGTYEQYF. In nucleotides, the CDR3 is TGTGCCAGCAGCCCCTGGACTAGCGGGACAGGGACCTACGAGCAGTACTTC. The full variable domain, with the rest looked up from reference TRBV7-9 and TRBJ2-7, is DTGVSQNPRHKITKRGQNVTFRCDPISEHNRLYWYRQTLGQGPEFLTYFQNEAQLEKSRLLSDRFSAERPKGSFSTLEIQRTEQGDSAMYLCASSPWTSGTGTYEQYFGPGTRLTVT.